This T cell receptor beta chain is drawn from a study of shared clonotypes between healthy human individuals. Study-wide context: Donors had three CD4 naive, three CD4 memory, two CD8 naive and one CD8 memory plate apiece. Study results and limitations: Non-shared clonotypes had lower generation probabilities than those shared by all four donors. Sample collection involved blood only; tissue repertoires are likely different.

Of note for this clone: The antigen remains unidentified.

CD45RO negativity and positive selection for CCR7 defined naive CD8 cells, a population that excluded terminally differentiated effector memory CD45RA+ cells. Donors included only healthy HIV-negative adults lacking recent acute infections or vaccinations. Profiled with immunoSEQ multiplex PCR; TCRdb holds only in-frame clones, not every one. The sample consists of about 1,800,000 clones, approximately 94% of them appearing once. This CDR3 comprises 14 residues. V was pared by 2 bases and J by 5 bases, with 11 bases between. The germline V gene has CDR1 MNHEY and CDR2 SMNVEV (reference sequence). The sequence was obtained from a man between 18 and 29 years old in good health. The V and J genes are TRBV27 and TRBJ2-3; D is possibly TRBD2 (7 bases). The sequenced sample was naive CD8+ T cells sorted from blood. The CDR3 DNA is TGTGCCAGCAGTTTAGGGGGGGGCCAAGATACGCAGTATTTT. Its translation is CASSLGGGQDTQYF.